The entry that follows covers one T cell receptor beta chain sequence. The data were taken from a study of blood T cell repertoires in COVID-19. The V end was cut by 3 bases, the J end by 5 bases, with 10 bases between. The CDR3 covers 13 residues. Germline V lookup: CDR1 MNHEY, CDR2 SMNVEV (reference sequence). Seattle-derived patients entered the study during active infection and were followed longitudinally. Per the original data handling: From reference gene primer amplification, estimates of nucleated cell counts were derived. Assay: immunoSEQ multiplex PCR; the TCRdb copy retains only in-frame clones and omits some. That table supplies the V and J calls and clone size; D and trimming were determined from the DNA. The top ten clones hold roughly 0.76% of a sample with about 200,000 clones, 94% of them seen once.

The clonotype originates from a man aged 25-45 years with COVID-19, enrolled during active disease. Sequencing used peripheral blood. The chain combines TRBV27 with TRBJ1-1; no definite D call. This chain's CDR3 is CASSFLEGTEAFF. CDR3 coding DNA: TGTGCCAGCAGTTTCCTGGAGGGTACTGAAGCTTTCTTT.